Each of the 13 T cell receptor beta chains below was sequenced from the same sample in a study of blood T cells in healthy people across ages. It was with a sample-barcoded 5' primer and a J-beta primer mix that a second PCR of roughly 6 to 12 cycles was run. Via MiXCR, TCRdb re-called the 5' RACE reads, giving one row per CDR3 protein. The data contain roughly 800,000 distinct CDR3 sequences, about 26% of them singletons. This sample was also put to use in a study of T cells of mothers and their children.

The sequenced sample consisted of blood. The receptors shown here come from a boy younger than 18 in good health.

The rearrangement uses TRBV12-3 or TRBV12-4 and TRBJ1-3; D remains ambiguous. The CDR3 spans 11 residues. The germline V and J ends were trimmed by 6 bases and 6 bases, with 6 bases remaining between them. The DNA of the CDR3 is TGTGCCAGCAGCTCACAAAACACCATATATTTT. Amino acids: CASSSQNTIYF.

The rearrangement links TRBV7-6 to TRBJ2-5; 11 bases agree with TRBD2. The CDR3 consists of 18 residues. The V gene's germline CDR1 is SGHVS and CDR2 FNYEAQ. With V trimmed by 1 base and J by 4 bases, 11 bases remained unmatched. CDR3 nucleotide sequence: TGTGCCAGCAGCTTAGGAGGACCCGGGACTAGCGGAGGAGAGACCCAGTACTTC. As protein: CASSLGGPGTSGGETQYF. The complete variable domain, with remaining parts taken from reference TRBV7-6 and TRBJ2-5, reads GAGVSQSPRYKVTKRGQDVALRCDPISGHVSLYWYRQALGQGPEFLTYFNYEAQQDKSGLPNDRFSAERPEGSISTLTIQRTEQRDSAMYRCASSLGGPGTSGGETQYFGPGTRLLVL.

The chain carries TRBV4-1 and TRBJ2-2; 10 bases are shared with TRBD2. V shed 4 bases, J shed 4 bases, and the junction held 9 bases outside the gene matches. The CDR3 is 17 amino acids. Looked up from germline, CDR1 is MGHRA and CDR2 is YSYEKL. The CDR3 nucleotides read TGCGCCAGCAGCCTGGGACTAGCGAGGTCGCGCACCGGGGAGCTGTTTTTT. Its protein is CASSLGLARSRTGELFF.

This sequence joins TRBV6-5 and TRBJ1-3, with TRBD1 matching over 7 bases. This CDR3 is 16 amino acids long. The V gene end was trimmed by 0 bases and the J gene end by 2 bases; junction bases not matched to a gene: 4. In germline, CDR1 is MNHEY, CDR2 SVGAGI. The CDR3 sequence: CASSYSQGSPGNTIYF. For the CDR3, the DNA is TGTGCCAGCAGTTACTCACAGGGGAGTCCTGGAAACACCATATATTTT.

This clonotype was counted once. The chain couples TRBV5-1 to TRBJ2-7; 7 nucleotides match TRBD1. The CDR3 is 15 amino acids. The germline V gene has CDR1 SGHRS and CDR2 YFSETQ. With 4 bases clipped from V and 5 bases from J, the junction kept 12 bases outside the gene matches. The CDR3 sequence is CASSPDRVAPHEQYF. The CDR3 bases are TGCGCCAGCAGCCCAGACAGGGTGGCCCCCCACGAGCAGTACTTC.

The chain combines TRBV18 with TRBJ2-2; TRBD1 might be the D (5 bases). The CDR3 extends over 12 amino acids. Deletions cut 0 bases from V and 9 bases from J, with 5 bases between. Germline assignment: CDR1 KGHSH and CDR2 LQKENI. The CDR3 region is CASSPPDRELFF. The CDR3, as DNA: TGTGCCAGCTCACCACCGGACAGGGAGCTGTTTTTT.

The rearrangement joins TRBV7-9 to TRBJ2-5; D may be TRBD1 or TRBD2 (5 bases each). V was pared by 3 bases and J by 3 bases, with 17 bases between. Germline lookup yields CDR1 SEHNR and CDR2 FQNEAQ (reference sequence). CDR3 size: 16 residues. The CDR3 DNA is TGTGCCAGCAGCTTTACTCCGGGACGGAAAAAAGAGACCCAGTACTTC. It is translated as CASSFTPGRKKETQYF.

The sample holds a few counts of this clonotype. This rearrangement joins TRBV10-3 to TRBJ2-3, with 9 bases identical to TRBD2. This CDR3 contains 17 residues. V was pared by 2 bases and J by 0 bases, with 6 bases of the junction left unmatched. The germline gives CDR1 ENHRY, CDR2 SYGVKD. CDR3 nucleotide sequence: TGTGCCATCAGTGAGATTAGCGGGGGCCGTAGCACAGATACGCAGTATTTT. This encodes CAISEISGGRSTDTQYF.

V and J are TRBV4-2 and TRBJ2-5, with 9 bases lining up with TRBD1. The tail of the sequence fits TRBJ2-7 better, so the J call may be wrong. The CDR3 has 14 residues. Germline CDR1 reads LGHNA; CDR2 reads YNFKEQ. For the CDR3, the DNA is TGTGCCAGCAGCCGAGAGACAGGGGGTCGCGAGCAGTACTTC. It encodes CASSRETGGREQYF.

The chain is built from TRBV7-6 and TRBJ2-5; 7 bases are shared with TRBD2. The CDR3 runs 16 residues. Germline values: CDR1 SGHVS, CDR2 FNYEAQ. Trimming removed 5 bases from V and 3 bases from J; junction bases left unmatched: 12. CDR3 in amino acids: CASSPAGRVGEETQYF. For the CDR3, the DNA is TGTGCCAGCAGCCCAGCGGGGCGCGTAGGGGAAGAGACCCAGTACTTC. Complete variable domain (other parts from reference TRBV7-6 and TRBJ2-5): GAGVSQSPRYKVTKRGQDVALRCDPISGHVSLYWYRQALGQGPEFLTYFNYEAQQDKSGLPNDRFSAERPEGSISTLTIQRTEQRDSAMYRCASSPAGRVGEETQYFGPGTRLLVL.

This chain connects TRBV7-6 to TRBJ2-5; 14 bases fit TRBD2. The J call may be wrong; the DNA end is better matched by TRBJ2-7. There are 15 residues in the CDR3. CDR1 SGHVS and CDR2 FNYEAQ come from the germline V gene. For the CDR3, the DNA is TGTGCCAGCAGCTTGGGGACTAGCGGGAGCTTCGAGCAGTACTTC. Translated, it gives CASSLGTSGSFEQYF.

This clonotype has a count of ten or more. This rearrangement joins TRBV6-1 to TRBJ2-7; D possibly uses TRBD1 or TRBD2 (6 bases each). Trimming shortened V by 3 bases and J by 4 bases, and 10 bases separated the two germline ends. The CDR3 sequence is 13 residues long. CDR1 is MNHNS and CDR2 is SASEGT in the germline V gene. DNA of the CDR3: TGTGCCAGCAGTGACAGGGGAGGTTACGAGCAGTACTTC. It encodes CASSDRGGYEQYF.

This clonotype was counted between two and nine times. The rearrangement uses TRBV24-1 and TRBJ2-5, with unresolved D. The end of the DNA fits TRBJ2-1 better, so the J call may be wrong. This CDR3 has 16 residues. Germline V CDR1 and CDR2: KGHDR, SFDVKD. CDR3 sequence (DNA): TGTGCCACCAGTGATGGGGTAGTCCGGATTGTTGATGAGCAGTTCTTC. Its protein is CATSDGVVRIVDEQFF.